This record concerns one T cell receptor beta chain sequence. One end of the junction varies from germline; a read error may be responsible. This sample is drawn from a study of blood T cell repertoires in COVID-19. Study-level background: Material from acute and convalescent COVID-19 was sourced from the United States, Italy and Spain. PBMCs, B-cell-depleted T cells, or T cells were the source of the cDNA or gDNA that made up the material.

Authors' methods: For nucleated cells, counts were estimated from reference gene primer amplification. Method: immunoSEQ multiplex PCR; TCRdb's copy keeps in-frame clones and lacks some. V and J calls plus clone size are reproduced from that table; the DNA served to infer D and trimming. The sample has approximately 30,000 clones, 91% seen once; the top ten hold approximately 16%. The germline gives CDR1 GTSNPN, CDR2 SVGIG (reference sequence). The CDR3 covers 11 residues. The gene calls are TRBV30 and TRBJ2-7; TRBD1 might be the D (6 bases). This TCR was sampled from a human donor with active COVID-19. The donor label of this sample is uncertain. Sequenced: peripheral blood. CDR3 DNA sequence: TGTGCCTGGGGGCAGCTAGGACAGCCTTATTTC. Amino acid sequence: CAWGQLGQPYF.